Detailed here is one T cell receptor (beta chain). This clonotype was recorded a few times. Its target antigen remains unknown. Base qualities are missing; no much larger clone stands one base away. For sequencing, an Illumina HiSeq 1500 was employed. The public reads were quality trimmed at Q25 with fastp and then assembled into clones with MiXCR by TCRdb, keeping productive beta chains. Identical CDR3 proteins give one entry, which carries the most common genes and DNA. The sample table contains 250,000 or so distinct CDR3 sequences; only one count was recorded for approximately 9.2% of them. Approximately 16% of the sample rests with the top ten. The data were taken from a study of T cell repertoires in cytomegalovirus infection (dated by TCRdb to the late 2010s). For context, the study as a whole: Donor HLA type was relevant to the analysis, as public TCR beta signatures indicated carriage of CMV infection together with the matching HLA type. Overall study results and their limits: In both this cohort and an independent cohort of 350 to 400 donors, the cumulative frequency of public TCR beta family members distinguished carriers of CMV infection plus the relevant HLA type. The ex vivo response was dominated by HLA-C-restricted CMV-specific TCR beta clonotypes, which also provided the single most frequent clonotype in two of eight donors.

The CDR3, from cysteine to phenylalanine, totals 16 residues. Kept here is only the CDR3 DNA, which spans 48 bases and is read in frame from base 1. Trimming removed 3 bases from V and 0 bases from J; the gene matches leave 5 bases unexplained. CDR1 and CDR2, per the germline V gene (reference sequence), are LNHDA and SQIVND. The clonotype was recovered from a human donor in good health (CMV status not recorded). Some clones in this sample may be carry-over from other donors' samples. The chain is encoded by TRBV19 joined to TRBJ1-5; TRBD1 fits 7 bases in the junction. Sequencing was carried out using PBMCs. CDR3 reads: CASSMRQGTSNQPQHF. The bases are TGTGCCAGTAGTATGAGACAGGGCACTAGCAATCAGCCCCAGCATTTT.